Shown below are 6 T cell receptor beta chains from a single sample sequenced in a study of T cell responses to AZD1222 COVID-19 vaccine. This table comes from immunoSEQ multiplex PCR, and its TCRdb copy is limited to in-frame clones, with some not included. Among about 100,000 clones listed, over 90% were seen once. The sequencing here drew on peripheral blood, taken on day 0 of AZD1222 vaccination. These receptors were obtained from an adult in good health.

The chain carries TRBV29-1 and TRBJ2-5, with 10 bases aligning to TRBD2. V dropped 4 bases and J dropped 3; count of bases not matched to a gene: 2. Germline V gene data show CDR1 as SQVTM and CDR2 as ANQGSEA. The CDR3 is 13 amino acids. The CDR3 region is CSVVLAGKETQYF. CDR3 nucleotide sequence: TGCAGCGTTGTACTAGCGGGGAAAGAGACCCAGTACTTC.

This clone came up once. J is TRBJ2-3 and V is TRBV6-5; D is possibly TRBD2 (6 bases). This CDR3 has 15 amino acids. Germline CDR1 is MNHEY and CDR2 is SVGAGI. Trimming pared 7 bases from V and 1 base from J, leaving 15 bases between. The CDR3 spells CASTSAGRGTDTQYF. The DNA of the CDR3 is TGTGCCAGCACCTCGGCCGGGAGAGGCACAGATACGCAGTATTTT.

The chain links TRBV15 to TRBJ2-1; 8 bases align to TRBD1. The CDR3 covers 15 residues. CDR1 LNHNV and CDR2 YYDKDF come from the germline V gene (reference sequence). V dropped 0 bases and J dropped 3; count of bases not matched to a gene: 1. The CDR3 DNA follows: TGTGCCACCAGCAGAGACAGGGGGCTCTACAATGAGCAGTTCTTC. It translates to CATSRDRGLYNEQFF.

This chain joins TRBV5-6 and TRBJ2-7; 8 positions agree with TRBD1. The CDR3 runs 13 residues. J was trimmed by 6 bases and V by 3 bases; bases with no gene match: 5. Germline V gene sequence: CDR1 SGHDT, CDR2 YYEEEE. CDR3 DNA: TGTGCCAGCAGCTCTCTCACAGGGGGCGAGCAGTACTTC. Translation: CASSSLTGGEQYF.

The chain employs TRBV27 and TRBJ2-4; unclear D gene. The CDR3 has 15 residues. CDR1 MNHEY and CDR2 SMNVEV come from the germline V gene (reference sequence). Deletions cut 5 bases from V and 0 bases from J, with 11 bases between. DNA of the CDR3: TGTGCCAGCAGTCCTAATACAGTAGCCAAAAACATTCAGTACTTC. Protein sequence: CASSPNTVAKNIQYF.

The chain links TRBV27 to TRBJ1-2; the match to TRBD1 covers 12 bases. Per germline, CDR1 MNHEY and CDR2 SMNVEV (reference sequence). The CDR3 consists of 15 residues. After removal of 5 bases from V and 7 bases from J, the junction contained 8 bases not matched to a gene. The CDR3 loop is CASSPLGQGAPGYTF. DNA of the CDR3: TGTGCCAGCAGTCCTCTGGGACAGGGGGCGCCTGGCTACACCTTC.